The T cell receptor beta chain described here comes from a study of T-cell reconstitution after alpha-beta-depleted transplantation in children. Unique molecular identifiers tagged the TCRbeta library. TCRdb itself ran the PCR reads through MiXCR, one entry per CDR3 protein. Among just under 550,000 distinct CDR3 sequences, around 20% were seen once, and the ten largest hold 2.5% to 4%. The V end was cut by 8 bases, the J end by 0 bases, with 20 bases between. The length of the CDR3 is 17 residues. Germline V gene data show CDR1 as MGHRA and CDR2 as YSYEKL. This clonotype has just a few counts. The rearrangement joins TRBV4-1 to TRBJ1-5; tentative D call: TRBD1 (5 bases). Material: PBMCs from the stem cell graft donor, obtained from the stem cell graft. The sequence came from a human donor who donated a stem cell graft to a child with acute lymphoblastic leukemia. This CDR3 is CASGLGTPRYSNQPQHF. Written as DNA, the CDR3 is TGCGCCAGCGGGCTAGGGACCCCTCGGTATAGCAATCAGCCCCAGCATTTT.